This TCR beta chain was identified during a study of PD-1 blockade in classical Hodgkin lymphoma. Study-level points and caveats: Newly diagnosed patients reportedly had lower baseline TCR diversity than healthy donors. Anyone who began nivolumab under 1 year after ASCT was excluded. Unlike CD8+ TCR diversity, which did not rise significantly by C4D1, CD4+ TCR diversity did.

The time point is: cycle 4 day 1 (C4D1), after less than seven weeks of nivolumab. Every one of the patients relapsed after autologous stem cell transplantation (brentuximab vedotin exposure was variable). Out of thawed PBMCs, magnetic negative selection purified CD4+ T cells. Notes on this clone: Antigen specificity is unknown.

This CDR3 is 14 amino acids long. Per germline, CDR1 LGHNA and CDR2 YNFKEQ. V was clipped by 1 base and J by 2 bases, with 8 bases between them. Data came from immunoSEQ multiplex PCR; TCRdb stores just in-frame clones and leaves some out. The repertoire holds roughly 35,000 clones, with roughly 92% as singletons. This clonotype originated in a human donor with classical Hodgkin lymphoma. This rearrangement joins TRBV4-2 to TRBJ2-5; D ambiguous. Source: CD4+ T cells from blood, taken before the fourth cycle of nivolumab. The CDR3 DNA reads as TGTGCCAGCAGCCAAGCCCCAGATCAAGAGACCCAGTACTTC. It is translated as CASSQAPDQETQYF.